The rows below give T cell receptor beta chains drawn from one sample of a study of blood T cell repertoires in COVID-19. Sequenced by immunoSEQ multiplex PCR; TCRdb stores in-frame clones only, minus some. Here the sample spans some 160,000 clones, 88% being singletons. Material: PBMCs or T cells enriched from blood (not recorded which). Receptors originate from a woman in her 50s who had recovered from COVID-19. The CDR3 runs from the conserved cysteine through the conserved F or W. The D gene is left open where the match is weak. The size of a clone is reported for some rows only, either as once, few or many, or as a class for expanded clones.

d_gene: TRBD1; v_gene: TRBV19; abundance: NA; j_gene: TRBJ2-3; CDR3nt: TGTGCCAGTAGTATGGGGCAGGGGGTGGATACGCAGTATTTT; CDR3aa: CASSMGQGVDTQYF
d_gene: NA; v_gene: TRBV6-2/TRBV6-3; abundance: NA; j_gene: TRBJ1-1; CDR3nt: TGTGCCAGCAGTTATCTCGGGTCCACTGAAGCTTTCTTT; CDR3aa: CASSYLGSTEAFF
d_gene: TRBD1; v_gene: TRBV2; abundance: NA; j_gene: TRBJ1-5; CDR3nt: TGTGCCAGCAGGGCCGACAGGGAGGAGCAGCCCCAGCATTTT; CDR3aa: CASRADREEQPQHF
d_gene: NA; v_gene: TRBV2; abundance: NA; j_gene: TRBJ1-4; CDR3nt: TGTGCCAGCAGTCCCTTACTTGGTGAAAAACTGTTTTTT; CDR3aa: CASSPLLGEKLFF
d_gene: NA; v_gene: TRBV7-9; abundance: NA; j_gene: TRBJ1-2; CDR3nt: TGTGCCAGCAGCATCGGGTCACTACGAGGCTACACCTTC; CDR3aa: CASSIGSLRGYTF
d_gene: TRBD1; v_gene: TRBV19; abundance: few; j_gene: TRBJ1-2; CDR3nt: TGTGCCAGTAGTCTGGGACAGGGAACCTATGGCTACACCTTC; CDR3aa: CASSLGQGTYGYTF
d_gene: NA; v_gene: TRBV18; abundance: NA; j_gene: TRBJ1-1; CDR3nt: TGTGCCAGCTCACCCCAAGGAGGCCGACTGAACACTGAAGCTTTCTTT; CDR3aa: CASSPQGGRLNTEAFF
d_gene: NA; v_gene: TRBV5-4; abundance: NA; j_gene: TRBJ1-1; CDR3nt: TGTGCCAGCAGAGGGGGGGGGCACACTGAAGCTTTCTTT; CDR3aa: CASRGGGHTEAFF
d_gene: NA; v_gene: TRBV19; abundance: NA; j_gene: TRBJ1-5; CDR3nt: TGTGCCAGTATCTCGGGAGGCAGCAATCAGCCCCAGCATTTT; CDR3aa: CASISGGSNQPQHF
d_gene: TRBD2; v_gene: TRBV7-9; abundance: NA; j_gene: TRBJ2-5; CDR3nt: TGTGCCAGCAGCACTATGGGGACTAGCGGGGCTCAGTACTTC; CDR3aa: CASSTMGTSGAQYF
d_gene: NA; v_gene: TRBV5-4; abundance: NA; j_gene: TRBJ2-2; CDR3nt: TGTGCCAGCAGCTTTGGAGGGGCGGGGAACACCGGGGAGCTGTTTTTT; CDR3aa: CASSFGGAGNTGELFF
d_gene: TRBD1; v_gene: TRBV18; abundance: NA; j_gene: TRBJ1-1; CDR3nt: TGTGCCAGCTCGCCCGACAGGGACACTGAAGCTTTCTTT; CDR3aa: CASSPDRDTEAFF
d_gene: NA; v_gene: TRBV12-3/TRBV12-4; abundance: NA; j_gene: TRBJ2-3; CDR3nt: TGTGCCAGCAGTTTAACAGGGGATACGCAGTATTTT; CDR3aa: CASSLTGDTQYF
d_gene: NA; v_gene: TRBV15; abundance: NA; j_gene: TRBJ1-5; CDR3nt: TGTGCCACCAGCAGAGACAACCGGGATCGGAGGAATCAGCCCCAGCATTTT; CDR3aa: CATSRDNRDRRNQPQHF
d_gene: NA; v_gene: TRBV19; abundance: NA; j_gene: TRBJ2-3; CDR3nt: TGTGCCAGTAGTATAGGGGCACGTGATACGCAGTATTTT; CDR3aa: CASSIGARDTQYF
d_gene: NA; v_gene: TRBV7-2; abundance: NA; j_gene: TRBJ2-3; CDR3nt: TGTGCCAGCAGCTTAGCGGGGCGGAAGACAGATACGCAGTATTTT; CDR3aa: CASSLAGRKTDTQYF
d_gene: NA; v_gene: TRBV6-1; abundance: NA; j_gene: TRBJ1-1; CDR3nt: TGTGCCAGCAGTGAAGGTGGAGGGCCTGAAGCTTTCTTT; CDR3aa: CASSEGGGPEAFF
d_gene: NA; v_gene: TRBV6-5; abundance: NA; j_gene: TRBJ1-2; CDR3nt: TGTGCCAGCAGGGACTTGGATGGCTACACCTTC; CDR3aa: CASRDLDGYTF
d_gene: NA; v_gene: TRBV12-3/TRBV12-4; abundance: NA; j_gene: TRBJ1-2; CDR3nt: TGTGCCAGCAGTGCGTCCGCCTATGGCTACACCTTC; CDR3aa: CASSASAYGYTF
d_gene: TRBD1; v_gene: TRBV6-5; abundance: once; j_gene: TRBJ1-2; CDR3nt: TGTGCCAGCAGGGTACAGGGCTCAGGGGGTGGCTACACCTTC; CDR3aa: CASRVQGSGGGYTF
d_gene: TRBD1; v_gene: TRBV6-2/TRBV6-3; abundance: NA; j_gene: TRBJ2-1; CDR3nt: TGTGCCAGCAGTTACCTACTGGGGACAGGGGACGAGAATGAGCAGTTCTTC; CDR3aa: CASSYLLGTGDENEQFF
d_gene: TRBD1; v_gene: TRBV3-1/TRBV3-2; abundance: NA; j_gene: TRBJ1-1; CDR3nt: TGTGCCAGCAGCCAAGAAGTTACAGGGGTAGGCGCTGAAGCTTTCTTT; CDR3aa: CASSQEVTGVGAEAFF
d_gene: NA; v_gene: TRBV5-1; abundance: NA; j_gene: TRBJ1-1; CDR3nt: TGCGCCAGCAGCCTGGCGGAATACAGGGCTGAAGCTTTCTTT; CDR3aa: CASSLAEYRAEAFF
d_gene: NA; v_gene: TRBV19; abundance: NA; j_gene: TRBJ1-5; CDR3nt: TGTGCCAGTAGTATCTGGGCTTACAATCAGCCCCAGCATTTT; CDR3aa: CASSIWAYNQPQHF